These 18 T cell receptor beta chains were all obtained from the same sample, sequenced in a study of pediatric ulcerative colitis. The rectum was sampled with one to two pinch biopsies at colonoscopy. The repertoire was sequenced with immunoSEQ multiplex PCR; TCRdb's copy has only in-frame clones and lacks some. The data hold 40,000 to 55,000 clones, with 78% observed a single time. Sequenced material: gut tissue. The receptors shown here come from a girl aged 10 to 17 with moderate ulcerative colitis.

The genes are TRBV5-4 and TRBJ2-7; 7 bases are a match to TRBD2. This CDR3 has 15 residues. Germline V gene sequence: CDR1 SGHNT, CDR2 YYREEE (reference sequence). V lost 4 bases to trimming and J lost 3 bases; unmatched junction nucleotides: 10. This chain's CDR3 is CASSLDGGGNYEQYF. CDR3 in DNA: TGTGCCAGCAGCCTTGACGGCGGGGGAAACTACGAGCAGTACTTC.

The V and J genes are TRBV27 and TRBJ2-1; TRBD2 aligns across 8 bases. This CDR3 region has 13 residues. Losses at the gene ends were 5 bases for V and 8 bases for J; bases not matched to a gene: 5. Looked up from germline, CDR1 is MNHEY and CDR2 is SMNVEV (reference sequence). CDR3 loop: CASSPLTSDEQFF. CDR3 in DNA: TGTGCCAGCAGTCCTCTGACTAGCGATGAGCAGTTCTTC.

CDR3 sequence reads: CASSASRSLGSVGRYGYTF. CDR3 in DNA: TGTGCCAGCAGCGCCTCGCGAAGTTTGGGGTCGGTAGGCCGCTATGGCTACACCTTC. The chain has TRBV9 and TRBJ1-2; D gene uncertain. The CDR3 totals 19 residues. The V gene's germline CDR1 is SGDLS and CDR2 YYNGEE. V was pared by 3 bases and J by 4 bases, with 28 bases between.

The V call is TRBV7-9, the J call TRBJ2-2; 7 positions agree with TRBD2. The germline CDR1 and CDR2 sequences are SEHNR and FQNEAQ (reference sequence). This CDR3 spans 15 amino acids. With V trimmed by 6 bases and J by 1 base, 5 bases remained unmatched. This CDR3 reads CASSSGTMNTGELFF. The CDR3 DNA reads as TGTGCCAGCAGTTCCGGGACTATGAACACCGGGGAGCTGTTTTTT.

V usage is TRBV29-1 and J usage is TRBJ2-3; unclear D gene. CDR1 and CDR2 (germline): SQVTM, ANQGSEA. V was clipped by 1 base and J by 5 bases, with 1 base between them. The CDR3 has 10 residues. The CDR3 region is CSVEGDTQYF. Here the CDR3 DNA reads TGCAGCGTTGAAGGAGATACGCAGTATTTT.

This chain links TRBV11-2 with TRBJ2-7, with D unclear. The V end was cut by 1 base, the J end by 3 bases, with 7 bases between. The length of the CDR3 is 13 residues. Germline CDR1 is SGHAT and CDR2 is FQNNGV. CDR3 bases: TGTGCCAGCAGCTTAGCTGGGTTCTACGAGCAGTACTTC. This sequence encodes CASSLAGFYEQYF.

J is TRBJ2-1 and V is TRBV6-6; maybe TRBD1 (6 bases). V was cut by 5 bases and J by 0 bases, with 11 bases left in between. The CDR3 spans 15 residues. The V gene's germline CDR1 is MNHNY and CDR2 SVGAGI (reference sequence). The CDR3, as DNA: TGTGCCAGCAGTAATCAGGGGAGCTCCTACAATGAGCAGTTCTTC. Amino acids: CASSNQGSSYNEQFF.

CDR3 in amino acids: CATSRDLGTGYSGANVLTF. In DNA form, the CDR3 reads TGTGCCACCAGCAGAGATCTAGGGACAGGGTACTCCGGGGCCAACGTCCTGACTTTC. J is TRBJ2-6 and V is TRBV15; 9 bases line up with TRBD1. V shed 0 bases and J 4 bases; nucleotides not matched to a gene: 10. Looked up from germline, CDR1 is LNHNV and CDR2 is YYDKDF (reference sequence). The CDR3 contains 19 residues.

The rearrangement uses TRBV5-4 and TRBJ2-2; 10 bases agree with TRBD1. Germline CDR1 and CDR2: SGHNT and YYREEE (reference sequence). CDR3 length: 16 residues. J gave up 6 bases and V 4 bases, and 9 bases lay outside the gene matches. As DNA, the CDR3 is TGTGCCAGCAGCCGAGGGGGACAGGGGAAGGCCGGGGAGCTGTTTTTT. Residues: CASSRGGQGKAGELFF. The variable domain in full, completed from reference TRBV5-4 and TRBJ2-2, reads ETGVTQSPTHLIKTRGQQVTLRCSSQSGHNTVSWYQQALGQGPQFIFQYYREEENGRGNFPPRFSGLQFPNYSSELNVNALELDDSALYLCASSRGGQGKAGELFFGEGSRLTVL.

J is TRBJ2-1 and V is TRBV5-6, with 8 nucleotides matching TRBD2. The CDR3 has 18 amino acids. The V and J ends lost 0 bases and 4 bases, in that order; junction bases with no gene match: 12. Germline V gene sequence: CDR1 SGHDT, CDR2 YYEEEE. CDR3 DNA: TGTGCCAGCAGCTTGGCCGTATCCGGGACTAGAACTTACAATGAGCAGTTCTTC. Residues: CASSLAVSGTRTYNEQFF.

This chain links TRBV5-6 with TRBJ2-5; a weak D match, TRBD2 (5 bases). Germline-derived CDR1 and CDR2 are SGHDT and YYEEEE. The CDR3 extends over 13 amino acids. V was shortened by 3 bases and J by 2 bases, with 8 bases between the two germline ends. As DNA, the CDR3 is TGTGCCAGCAGCTCCCCGGGACAAGAGACCCAGTACTTC. Protein product: CASSSPGQETQYF. The full variable domain, rest sourced from reference TRBV5-6 and TRBJ2-5, is DAGVTQSPTHLIKTRGQQVTLRCSPKSGHDTVSWYQQALGQGPQFIFQYYEEEERQRGNFPDRFSGHQFPNYSSELNVNALLLGDSALYLCASSSPGQETQYFGPGTRLLVL.

This clone is labeled medium-sized. Here the CDR3 reads CASSPREGVGEQYF. CDR3 coding DNA: TGTGCCAGCTCACCCCGGGAGGGAGTGGGGGAGCAGTACTTC. The V and J genes are TRBV18 and TRBJ2-7; TRBD2 aligns across 8 bases. CDR1 and CDR2 (germline): KGHSH, LQKENI. The V and J ends lost 3 bases and 7 bases, in that order; junction bases with no gene match: 8. The CDR3 has 14 residues.

The chain recombines TRBV7-9 with TRBJ1-2; D is unresolved. This CDR3 has 17 amino acids. Between the trimmed V and J ends, which lost 0 bases and 6 bases, there was a span of 20 bases. CDR1 is SEHNR, CDR2 FQNEAQ, per germline (reference sequence). The CDR3 nucleotides read TGTGCCAGCAGCTTAGCGGCGAGACGCAGCCACGGTGATGGCTACACCTTC. Translated: CASSLAARRSHGDGYTF.

This clone was counted between two and nine times. CDR3 nucleotide sequence: TGTGCCAGCAGCGTAGCTTTGGCGAACACCGGGGAGCTGTTTTTT. Translation gives CASSVALANTGELFF. This sequence joins TRBV9 and TRBJ2-2, with D uncertain. The CDR3 runs to 15 residues. The V gene's germline CDR1 is SGDLS and CDR2 YYNGEE. The V end was cut by 0 bases, the J end by 0 bases, with 6 bases between.

This clone was recorded a few times. The rearrangement joins TRBV28 to TRBJ1-2; D gene uncertain. The CDR3 sequence is 14 residues long. Trimming pared 4 bases from V and 2 bases from J, leaving 11 bases between. CDR1 MDHEN and CDR2 SYDVKM come from the germline V gene. The chain's CDR3 is CASSSDTTNYGYTF. The CDR3 DNA reads as TGTGCCAGCAGTTCCGACACGACCAACTATGGCTACACCTTC.

J is TRBJ1-1 and V is TRBV30; TRBD1 might be the D (5 bases). The germline CDR1 and CDR2 sequences are GTSNPN and SVGIG (reference sequence). Trimming took 4 bases from V and 5 from J, leaving 17 bases between them. The CDR3 has 14 residues. The CDR3 loop reads CAWITGGGKTEAFF. The CDR3 nucleotides read TGTGCCTGGATTACGGGGGGAGGGAAAACTGAAGCTTTCTTT. Combining the CDR3 with reference TRBV30 and TRBJ1-1 gives the whole variable domain SQTIHQWPATLVQPVGSPLSLECTVEGTSNPNLYWYRQAAGRGLQLLFYSVGIGQISSEVPQNLSASRPQDRQFILSSKKLLLSDSGFYLCAWITGGGKTEAFFGQGTRLTVV.

V is TRBV6-1 and J is TRBJ2-3; maybe TRBD1 (5 bases). V was trimmed by 7 bases and J by 3 bases, leaving 17 bases between them. The CDR3 runs to 15 residues. From germline, CDR1 is MNHNS and CDR2 SASEGT. This CDR3 is CASTYSRAGTDTQYF. In DNA form, the CDR3 reads TGTGCCAGCACCTATTCACGGGCAGGGACAGATACGCAGTATTTT.

Note on this clone: This sample also contains other DNA sequences that code for the same CDR3. The chain combines TRBV25-1 with TRBJ2-7; D is uncertain. The V gene lost 4 bases and the J gene lost 6 bases, with 7 bases spanning the gap. Germline V gene data show CDR1 as MGHDK and CDR2 as SYGVNS. The CDR3 is 11 amino acids. Here the CDR3 reads CASSAGVEQYF. The CDR3 DNA reads TGTGCCAGCAGTGCGGGTGTCGAGCAGTACTTC.